This TCR beta chain is from a study of early T cells in non-severe SARS-CoV-2 infection. As for the study in general: Alpha and beta chains were unpaired, from unsorted whole-blood bulk RNA.

Individually, cDNA molecules had unique molecular identifiers attached to them. Using its own MiXCR run on the 5' RACE reads, TCRdb lists one record per CDR3 protein. The sample includes tens of thousands of distinct CDR3 sequences, 7.9% of them seen just once. This clonotype occurred a few times. This CDR3 region has 15 residues. Trimming pared 6 bases from V and 3 bases from J, leaving 15 bases between. Germline CDR1 and CDR2: MNHNS and SASEGT. The specimen comprised whole blood, sampled at baseline. This rearrangement joins TRBV6-1 to TRBJ1-5, with a weak D call TRBD1 (6 bases). The sequence derives from an adult who was a healthcare worker with PCR-confirmed SARS-CoV-2 infection or an uninfected control (not recorded which). CDR3 amino acids: CASRNSGQVNQPQHF. CDR3 coding DNA: TGTGCCAGCAGAAACTCGGGACAAGTCAATCAGCCCCAGCATTTT.